This T cell receptor beta chain appears in the sequencing data of a study of shared clonotypes between healthy human individuals. The study, taken as a whole, reports: A reduction in generation probabilities was seen for non-shared clonotypes relative to those shared by all four donors.

Terminally differentiated effector memory CD45RA+ cells were left out of the naive CD8 fraction, which was CD45RO-negative and positively selected for CCR7. Only Caucasian adults living in Nashville, Tennessee made up the donor group. Sequenced by immunoSEQ multiplex PCR; TCRdb stores in-frame clones only, minus some. This table holds around 2.1 million clones, 85% to 95% found once. A remark on this clone: Its antigen remains unidentified.

Trimming removed 1 base from V and 4 bases from J; junction bases left unmatched: 6. Germline CDR1 and CDR2: SGHNT and YYREEE (reference sequence). The CDR3 totals 15 residues. The V gene is TRBV5-4, the J gene TRBJ2-5, with TRBD2 identical over 8 bases. The sample taken for sequencing was naive CD8+ T cells from PBMCs. The source of this sequence is a young man in good health. Some clones in this sample may be carry-over from other donors' samples. The CDR3 here is CASSLQREIGETQYF. CDR3 DNA sequence: TGTGCCAGCAGCTTGCAGCGGGAGATAGGAGAGACCCAGTACTTC. The complete variable domain, with remaining parts taken from reference TRBV5-4 and TRBJ2-5, reads ETGVTQSPTHLIKTRGQQVTLRCSSQSGHNTVSWYQQALGQGPQFIFQYYREEENGRGNFPPRFSGLQFPNYSSELNVNALELDDSALYLCASSLQREIGETQYFGPGTRLLVL.